Below are 25 T cell receptor beta chains sequenced from a single sample in a study of beta chain features in type 1 diabetes. Expressed TCRB transcripts were sequenced because the entire RNA isolate underwent reverse transcription. The data were produced by immunoSEQ multiplex PCR, yet TCRdb's version contains in-frame clones alone and is incomplete. The sample records roughly 170,000 clones, around 13% being singletons. Sequenced material: central memory CD4+ T cells from blood. The receptors were sampled from a woman between 18 and 29 years old in good health.

The genes are TRBV11-1 and TRBJ2-5; TRBD2 aligns across 9 bases. The CDR3 extends over 14 amino acids. Trimming took 5 bases from V and 5 from J; bases not matched to a gene: 6. CDR1 SGHAT and CDR2 FQDESV come from the germline V gene (reference sequence). CDR3 nucleotides: TGTGCCAGCAGCAGAGCGGGAGGCCGGGAGACCCAGTACTTC. Encoded protein: CASSRAGGRETQYF.

The chain joins TRBV9 to TRBJ2-3, with 12 bases identical to TRBD2. With 4 bases clipped from V and 6 bases from J, the junction kept 6 bases outside the gene matches. CDR1 and CDR2 from the germline V gene are SGDLS and YYNGEE. This CDR3 spans 15 amino acids. CDR3 in amino acids: CASSPSGRAVDTQYF. For the CDR3, the DNA is TGTGCCAGCAGCCCTAGCGGGAGGGCCGTTGATACGCAGTATTTT.

This clone was counted only a few times. This sequence joins TRBV30 and TRBJ1-1, with 7 bases aligning to TRBD1. The length of the CDR3 is 16 residues. Germline-derived CDR1 and CDR2 are GTSNPN and SVGIG (reference sequence). V lost 3 bases, J lost 1 base, and 11 bases stayed unmatched. The CDR3 DNA sequence: TGTGCCTGGAGACCTCCGGGACAGTCACCGAACACTGAAGCTTTCTTT. Translation gives CAWRPPGQSPNTEAFF.

The chain carries TRBV6-5 and TRBJ2-1, with 8 positions matching TRBD2. The CDR3 spans 14 residues. V lost 5 bases to trimming and J lost 5 bases; unmatched junction nucleotides: 5. Germline CDR1 MNHEY, CDR2 SVGAGI. CDR3 sequence (DNA): TGTGCCAGCAGTGTACTCGGGGGGGACAATGAGCAGTTCTTC. Its translation is CASSVLGGDNEQFF.

This clone occurred a few times. The rearrangement links TRBV7-9 to TRBJ1-4, with D hard to call. This CDR3 is built from 15 residues. Germline CDR1 reads SEHNR; CDR2 reads FQNEAQ (reference sequence). Trimming shortened V by 0 bases and J by 7 bases, and 12 bases separated the two germline ends. This chain's CDR3 is CASSLATQVGEKLFF. The CDR3, as DNA: TGTGCCAGCAGCTTAGCGACCCAGGTCGGTGAAAAACTGTTTTTT.

This clone has more than one count but fewer than ten. The chain uses TRBV6-1 and TRBJ2-1; 7 nucleotides agree with TRBD2. This CDR3 has 14 amino acids. Germline trimming cut 8 bases from V and 4 bases from J; bases unmatched to any gene: 8. Germline V gives CDR1 MNHNS, CDR2 SASEGT. The CDR3 region has the DNA TGTGCCAGCTTTCCCAGCGGGACTTACAATGAGCAGTTCTTC. It codes for CASFPSGTYNEQFF.

Worth noting for this clone: The identical CDR3 is also encoded by other nucleotide sequences in the sample. The rearrangement links TRBV9 to TRBJ1-3, with D unresolved. V shed 0 bases and J shed 0 bases, with 7 bases lying between them. This CDR3 contains 15 residues. From germline, CDR1 is SGDLS and CDR2 YYNGEE. The chain's CDR3 is CASSVGTASGNTIYF. In nucleotides, the CDR3 is TGTGCCAGCAGCGTAGGTACAGCCTCTGGAAACACCATATATTTT.

This clone showed up just a few times. The rearrangement uses TRBV7-3 and TRBJ2-3, with 12 positions matching TRBD2. The ends lost 5 bases at V and 0 bases at J; junction bases unmatched: 6. CDR3 size: 17 residues. CDR1 and CDR2 (germline): SGHTA, FQGTGA. This chain's CDR3 is CASSVIGTSGSTDTQYF. DNA of the CDR3: TGTGCCAGCAGCGTAATAGGGACTAGCGGGAGCACAGATACGCAGTATTTT.

This clone was observed many times. Here the CDR3 DNA reads TGTGCCAGCTCACTTCCTCCAGATACGCAGTATTTT. It yields the protein CASSLPPDTQYF. This chain uses TRBV18 with TRBJ2-3, with no clear D. CDR1 KGHSH and CDR2 LQKENI come from the germline V gene. This CDR3 is 12 amino acids long. Trimming took 4 bases from V and 4 from J, leaving 6 bases between them.

The chain uses TRBV2 and TRBJ2-3, with a possible D match to TRBD1 (5 bases). The germline CDR1 and CDR2 sequences are SNHLY and FYNNEI. CDR3 length equals 15 residues. Trimming stripped 0 bases from V and 6 bases from J, with 13 bases between. The DNA for the CDR3 is TGTGCCAGCAGTGAAGCCGGCAGGGCCCGGGATACGCAGTATTTT. Protein: CASSEAGRARDTQYF.

This clone has more than one count but fewer than ten. The chain uses TRBV11-3 and TRBJ2-1; tentatively, D is TRBD2 (6 bases). CDR1 and CDR2 (germline): SGHNT, YENEEA. This CDR3 contains 14 residues. V lost 1 base, J lost 7 bases, and 11 bases lay in between. In nucleotides, the CDR3 is TGTGCCAGCAGCTTAGCGGGACTGAGTAATGAGCAGTTCTTC. Translated: CASSLAGLSNEQFF.

The chain joins TRBV2 to TRBJ2-1; D is uncertain. The ends were cut back, 0 bases at V and 9 bases at J, with 12 bases in the middle. Looked up from germline, CDR1 is SNHLY and CDR2 is FYNNEI. The CDR3 sequence is 14 residues long. Written as DNA, the CDR3 is TGTGCCAGCAGTGAAGCGAGGATTATAGGTGAGCAGTTCTTC. This codes for CASSEARIIGEQFF.

This clone was detected only a few times. V gene TRBV7-2 combines with J gene TRBJ2-2, with D hard to call. Germline lookup yields CDR1 SGHTA and CDR2 FQGNSA. V lost 1 base and J lost 0, with 12 bases in between. This CDR3 has 17 amino acids. The CDR3 protein is CASSLEARHSNTGELFF. The DNA for the CDR3 is TGTGCCAGCAGCTTAGAAGCCAGGCACTCGAACACCGGGGAGCTGTTTTTT.

The gene calls are TRBV27 and TRBJ1-2; 9 nucleotides agree with TRBD1. J was trimmed by 4 bases and V by 5 bases; bases with no gene match: 11. Germline CDR1 is MNHEY and CDR2 is SMNVEV (reference sequence). This CDR3 is 16 amino acids long. The CDR3 is CASSTGQGKGIYGYTF. The CDR3 coding sequence is TGTGCCAGCAGTACCGGACAGGGGAAGGGTATCTATGGCTACACCTTC.

This clone was detected only a few times. The V gene is TRBV14, the J gene TRBJ2-5; a possible D gene is TRBD2 (5 bases). This CDR3 contains 12 residues. Germline loops: CDR1 SGHDN, CDR2 FVKESK. V shed 5 bases and J shed 13 bases, with 17 bases lying between them. CDR3 in amino acids: CASSAEGPSRYF. The CDR3 DNA reads as TGTGCCAGCAGCGCCGAGGGCCCGAGCCGGTACTTC. Drawing the rest from reference TRBV14 and TRBJ2-5, the complete variable domain is EAGVTQFPSHSVIEKGQTVTLRCDPISGHDNLYWYRRVMGKEIKFLLHFVKESKQDESGMPNNRFLAERTGGTYSTLKVQPAELEDSGVYFCASSAEGPSRYFGPGTRLLVL.

The chain couples TRBV11-2 to TRBJ1-1; 7 bases are shared with TRBD1. The germline gives CDR1 SGHAT, CDR2 FQNNGV. The length of the CDR3 is 13 residues. The V gene end was trimmed by 5 bases and the J gene end by 2 bases; junction bases not matched to a gene: 2. CDR3 sequence (DNA): TGTGCCAGCAGCCGACAGGGCAACACTGAAGCTTTCTTT. It encodes CASSRQGNTEAFF.

This clone appeared a few times. The chain recombines TRBV29-1 with TRBJ1-1; 8 bases fit TRBD1. Trimming removed 1 base from V and 4 bases from J; junction bases left unmatched: 2. The CDR3 sequence is 13 residues long. Germline V gene lookup returns CDR1 SQVTM and CDR2 ANQGSEA. The DNA for the CDR3 is TGCAGCGTTGAAGTCGACAGGGGCACTGAAGCTTTCTTT. It translates to CSVEVDRGTEAFF. Together with reference TRBV29-1 and TRBJ1-1, the CDR3 gives the full variable domain: SAVISQKPSRDICQRGTSLTIQCQVDSQVTMMFWYRQQPGQSLTLIATANQGSEATYESGFVIDKFPISRPNLTFSTLTVSNMSPEDSSIYLCSVEVDRGTEAFFGQGTRLTVV.

This rearrangement joins TRBV29-1 to TRBJ2-3; 11 nucleotides agree with TRBD2. This CDR3 has 16 amino acids. From germline, CDR1 is SQVTM and CDR2 ANQGSEA. Trimming removed 3 bases from V and 2 bases from J; junction bases left unmatched: 7. The CDR3 reads CSVDNRLAGLTDTQYF. CDR3 DNA sequence: TGCAGCGTTGATAACCGACTAGCGGGGCTCACAGATACGCAGTATTTT.

This chain uses TRBV7-2 with TRBJ2-5; the D gene is possibly TRBD1 (5 bases). The CDR3 runs 14 residues. Trimming took off 3 bases at V and 3 bases at J, with 11 bases between the two ends. Germline CDR1 SGHTA, CDR2 FQGNSA. The CDR3, as DNA: TGTGCCAGCAGCTTCCAGGGTGGGGAAGAGACCCAGTACTTC. Its translation is CASSFQGGEETQYF.

This clone showed up just a few times. This chain links TRBV5-1 with TRBJ2-1; TRBD1 agrees at 8 bases. The junction had 11 bases not matched to a gene; V was cut back by 3 bases and J by 9 bases. From germline, CDR1 is SGHRS and CDR2 YFSETQ. The CDR3 loop spans 15 amino acids. CDR3 sequence: CASSSEGTGSTEQFF. CDR3 nucleotides: TGCGCCAGCAGCTCGGAGGGGACAGGCAGTACTGAGCAGTTCTTC.

This chain uses TRBV7-3 with TRBJ2-6; possible D gene TRBD2, 5 bases. Germline CDR1 SGHTA, CDR2 FQGTGA. Between the trimmed V and J ends, which lost 6 bases and 0 bases, there was a span of 9 bases. This CDR3 comprises 15 residues. DNA for the CDR3: TGTGCCAGCAGGCCGGACTTCTCTGGGGCCAACGTCCTGACTTTC. This translates into CASRPDFSGANVLTF.

V usage is TRBV6-5 and J usage is TRBJ2-7; TRBD1 agrees at 11 bases. Unmatched junction bases numbered 2, after V lost 0 bases and J lost 4 bases. Germline V gives CDR1 MNHEY, CDR2 SVGAGI. This CDR3 comprises 15 residues. The CDR3 sequence: CASSYSGQGAYEQYF. CDR3 sequence (DNA): TGTGCCAGCAGTTACTCTGGACAGGGGGCATACGAGCAGTACTTC.

The CDR3 is CASSFQGLYNEQFF. CDR3 sequence (DNA): TGTGCCAGCAGCTTCCAGGGCCTCTACAATGAGCAGTTCTTC. The rearrangement links TRBV7-2 to TRBJ2-1; tentatively, D is TRBD1 (5 bases). The germline V gene has CDR1 SGHTA and CDR2 FQGNSA. The V and J ends lost 3 bases and 3 bases respectively, with 9 bases between them. The CDR3 covers 14 residues.

Written as DNA, the CDR3 is TGCGCCAGCAGCCCCGGGGACAGCAACTTCTATGGCTACACCTTC. This sequence encodes CASSPGDSNFYGYTF. The chain employs TRBV5-1 and TRBJ1-2; 7 nucleotides align to TRBD1. Germline V gene lookup returns CDR1 SGHRS and CDR2 YFSETQ. J was trimmed by 4 bases and V by 4 bases; bases with no gene match: 10. This CDR3 region has 15 residues.

This clone was found once. The rearrangement uses TRBV5-1 and TRBJ1-1; 7 bases match TRBD1. The CDR3 spans 14 residues. With V trimmed by 4 bases and J by 5 bases, 8 bases remained unmatched. Germline V gives CDR1 SGHRS, CDR2 YFSETQ. CDR3 coding DNA: TGCGCCAGCAGCCACGGGACAGAGGGGACTGAAGCTTTCTTT. Protein sequence: CASSHGTEGTEAFF.